This TCR beta chain was retrieved from a study of blood T cell repertoires in COVID-19. Study details: Specimens from acute and convalescent COVID-19 originated in the United States, Italy and Spain. Sample material is recorded as cDNA or gDNA derived from T cells, B-cell-depleted T cells, or PBMCs.

Study processing details: Counts of nucleated cells, estimated from reference gene primer amplification, were obtained. Some clones are missing from TCRdb's copy, which holds only in-frame ones; the method was immunoSEQ multiplex PCR. The V and J calls and the clone size are those of that table, but D and trimming were determined from the DNA. The profile shows some 42,000 clones, 75% to 90% of them singletons. Per the germline V gene, CDR1 is SGDLS and CDR2 is YYNGEE. V was shortened by 2 bases and J by 3 bases, with 8 bases between the two germline ends. The CDR3 consists of 13 residues. The chain recombines TRBV9 with TRBJ1-1; D gene ambiguous. Material: peripheral blood. The receptor comes from a man aged 25-40 years with active or convalescent COVID-19. CDR3: CASSVSSDTEAFF. CDR3 DNA: TGTGCCAGCAGCGTGTCATCGGACACTGAAGCTTTCTTT.